These 31 T cell receptor beta chains came from one sample sequenced in a study of cytomegalovirus exposure and HLA in healthy donors. Here immunoSEQ multiplex PCR was the method, and the copy in TCRdb shows in-frame clones only, minus some. The table records approximately 53,000 clones, about 91% of them present only once. Sequencing was performed on PBMCs. These receptors all come from a man aged 18 to 29 in good health and CMV-seronegative.

This clone was observed a handful of times. In nucleotides, the CDR3 is TGCGCCAGCAGCCCCTCTTATAGCGGGAGAAATTCCGGGGAGCTGTTTTTT. It yields the protein CASSPSYSGRNSGELFF. This chain joins TRBV5-1 and TRBJ2-2; 9 nucleotides line up with TRBD2. Unmatched junction bases numbered 13, after V lost 4 bases and J lost 6 bases. The CDR3 is 17 amino acids. Germline V gene lookup returns CDR1 SGHRS and CDR2 YFSETQ.

The gene calls are TRBV18 and TRBJ2-5; TRBD2 matches at 8 bases. The germline CDR1 and CDR2 sequences are KGHSH and LQKENI. V shed 1 base and J 3 bases; nucleotides not matched to a gene: 4. There are 15 residues in the CDR3. CDR3 in amino acids: CASSPRAGGEETQYF. The CDR3, as DNA: TGTGCCAGCTCACCACGGGCGGGAGGCGAAGAGACCCAGTACTTC.

The chain has TRBV2 and TRBJ2-7; maybe TRBD1 (6 bases). Germline-derived CDR1 and CDR2 are SNHLY and FYNNEI. CDR3 size: 12 residues. Trimming left V 5 bases short and J 10 bases short, with 15 bases between. The CDR3 spells CASSPYSDSQYF. The CDR3 bases are TGTGCCAGCAGTCCTTACTCGGACAGCCAGTACTTC. Based on the CDR3 plus reference TRBV2 and TRBJ2-7, the full variable domain is EPEVTQTPSHQVTQMGQEVILRCVPISNHLYFYWYRQILGQKVEFLVSFYNNEISEKSEIFDDQFSVERPDGSNFTLKIRSTKLEDSAMYFCASSPYSDSQYFGPGTRLTVT.

V gene TRBV12-5 combines with J gene TRBJ1-5; possibly TRBD1 for D (6 bases). Germline loops: CDR1 LGHNT, CDR2 FRNRAP. The CDR3 is made up of 12 amino acids. The V end lost 6 bases, the J end lost 4 bases, and 7 bases lay between the germline ends. In DNA form, the CDR3 reads TGTGCTAGTGGCCAGGGGAATCAGCCCCAGCATTTT. Its translation is CASGQGNQPQHF.

The V gene is TRBV27, the J gene TRBJ1-5; D possibly corresponds to TRBD1 (6 bases). Germline V gene sequence: CDR1 MNHEY, CDR2 SMNVEV (reference sequence). Trimming shortened V by 6 bases and J by 7 bases, and 19 bases separated the two germline ends. CDR3 length: 15 amino acids. CDR3 residues: CASSKRGAAGQPQHF. In DNA form, the CDR3 reads TGTGCCAGCAGCAAGCGGGGGGCGGCAGGGCAGCCCCAGCATTTT.

This chain uses TRBV29-1 with TRBJ2-7; no clear D gene. The CDR3 has 12 amino acids. Trimming took off 4 bases at V and 2 bases at J, with 9 bases between the two ends. The V gene's germline CDR1 is SQVTM and CDR2 ANQGSEA. The CDR3 sequence is CSVGGSTYEQYF. In DNA, the CDR3 is TGCAGCGTTGGAGGCAGCACCTACGAGCAGTACTTC.

The chain joins TRBV11-3 to TRBJ1-4; tentative D call: TRBD1 (5 bases). This CDR3 is built from 17 residues. Trimming cost V 5 bases and J 4 bases, with 20 bases left between them. Germline assignment: CDR1 SGHNT and CDR2 YENEEA. The CDR3 spells CASSRPLGGMGNEKLFF. The CDR3 nucleotides are TGTGCCAGCAGCAGACCCCTCGGGGGAATGGGTAATGAAAAACTGTTTTTT.

This rearrangement joins TRBV7-2 to TRBJ2-1; TRBD2 matches at 11 bases. The CDR3 length is 15 residues. In germline, CDR1 is SGHTA, CDR2 FQGNSA. The V gene end was trimmed by 6 bases and the J gene end by 7 bases; junction bases not matched to a gene: 8. As DNA, the CDR3 is TGTGCCAGCAGTTATAGACTAGCGGGATGGAATGAGCAGTTCTTC. This encodes CASSYRLAGWNEQFF.

The chain carries TRBV19 and TRBJ2-2; 10 bases map to TRBD1. The CDR3 length is 16 residues. V trimming: 3 bases; J trimming: 7 bases; junction bases outside the gene matches: 8. Germline V gene sequence: CDR1 LNHDA, CDR2 SQIVND (reference sequence). CDR3 bases: TGTGCCAGTAGTATTGAGACAGGGGGCTATAACGGGGAGCTGTTTTTT. This translates into CASSIETGGYNGELFF.

This chain joins TRBV6-1 and TRBJ2-1; 10 bases match TRBD2. Germline assignment: CDR1 MNHNS and CDR2 SASEGT. CDR3 length equals 16 residues. Trimming at V came to 4 bases and at J to 3 bases, leaving 6 bases not matched to a gene. CDR3 sequence (DNA): TGTGCCAGCAGTGCGCCTAGCGGGAGCCTCTACAATGAGCAGTTCTTC. This encodes CASSAPSGSLYNEQFF.

This clone was counted a single time. The rearrangement joins TRBV5-8 to TRBJ1-1, with D possibly being TRBD1 (5 bases). CDR1 is SGHTS and CDR2 is YDEGEE in the germline V gene. CDR3 length equals 13 residues. The V end was cut by 4 bases, the J end by 5 bases, with 12 bases between. This CDR3 is CASSPVRGTEAFF. The CDR3 DNA is TGTGCCAGCAGCCCGGTTCGGGGGACTGAAGCTTTCTTT.

V is TRBV29-1 and J is TRBJ2-7, with D perhaps matching TRBD1 (7 bases). This CDR3 is 12 amino acids long. Trimming stripped 4 bases from V and 7 bases from J, with 14 bases between. CDR1 and CDR2 from the germline V gene are SQVTM and ANQGSEA. The CDR3 is CSVGWQGGEQYF. DNA for the CDR3: TGCAGCGTTGGGTGGCAGGGGGGTGAGCAGTACTTC.

The chain recombines TRBV7-3 with TRBJ2-7; 10 bases fit TRBD2. V shed 5 bases, J shed 3 bases, and the junction held 7 bases outside the gene matches. This CDR3 is 15 amino acids long. The germline V gene has CDR1 SGHTA and CDR2 FQGTGA. The CDR3 DNA is TGTGCCAGCAGCCCCGGACTAGCGGCCGACTACGAGCAGTACTTC. Residues: CASSPGLAADYEQYF. The whole variable domain, remainder taken from reference TRBV7-3 and TRBJ2-7, is GAGVSQTPSNKVTEKGKYVELRCDPISGHTALYWYRQSLGQGPEFLIYFQGTGAADDSGLPNDRFFAVRPEGSVSTLKIQRTERGDSAVYLCASSPGLAADYEQYFGPGTRLTVT.

The chain is built from TRBV18 and TRBJ2-3; TRBD1 matches 7 bases. This CDR3 is 17 amino acids long. Looked up from germline, CDR1 is KGHSH and CDR2 is LQKENI. Trimming took 4 bases from V and 5 from J; bases not matched to a gene: 15. CDR3 residues: CASSRIPGTVAGDTQYF. The CDR3 nucleotides read TGTGCCAGCTCACGAATTCCTGGGACAGTAGCCGGAGATACGCAGTATTTT.

The CDR3 DNA reads as TGTGCCAGCAGTCGGATGGAGGGACGCGGAGAGACCCAGTACTTC. It yields the protein CASSRMEGRGETQYF. The genes are TRBV6-1 and TRBJ2-5; D perhaps matches TRBD2 (6 bases). The CDR3 is 15 amino acids. Trimming pared 5 bases from V and 4 bases from J, leaving 17 bases between. Germline values: CDR1 MNHNS, CDR2 SASEGT.

V gene TRBV7-9 combines with J gene TRBJ2-2, with TRBD1 identical over 7 bases. The germline V gene has CDR1 SEHNR and CDR2 FQNEAQ (reference sequence). V shed 5 bases and J 5 bases; nucleotides not matched to a gene: 17. The CDR3 runs to 18 residues. The CDR3 nucleotides read TGTGCCAGCAGCCCTACGACAGGGTCGGTGTTTGGGACCGGGGAGCTGTTTTTT. Protein sequence: CASSPTTGSVFGTGELFF. Together with reference TRBV7-9 and TRBJ2-2, the CDR3 gives the full variable domain: DTGVSQNPRHKITKRGQNVTFRCDPISEHNRLYWYRQTLGQGPEFLTYFQNEAQLEKSRLLSDRFSAERPKGSFSTLEIQRTEQGDSAMYLCASSPTTGSVFGTGELFFGEGSRLTVL.

The chain has TRBV14 and TRBJ2-2; maybe TRBD1 (5 bases). Deletions cut 5 bases from V and 4 bases from J, with 11 bases between. The CDR3 sequence is 14 residues long. Per the germline V gene, CDR1 is SGHDN and CDR2 is FVKESK. Here the CDR3 DNA reads TGTGCCAGCAGCGTCGGCAGGGTCACCGGGGAGCTGTTTTTT. Encoded protein: CASSVGRVTGELFF.

This clone was observed a single time. The sample carries other DNA sequences with the same CDR3. As DNA, the CDR3 is TGTGCTAGCCCGGACGAGGGACAGGGAAGCTATGGCTACACCTTC. It is translated as CASPDEGQGSYGYTF. The rearrangement joins TRBV2 to TRBJ1-2; 9 bases map to TRBD1. The CDR3 loop spans 15 amino acids. The germline gives CDR1 SNHLY, CDR2 FYNNEI. The variable domain in full, completed from reference TRBV2 and TRBJ1-2, reads EPEVTQTPSHQVTQMGQEVILRCVPISNHLYFYWYRQILGQKVEFLVSFYNNEISEKSEIFDDQFSVERPDGSNFTLKIRSTKLEDSAMYFCASPDEGQGSYGYTFGSGTRLTVV.

The V call is TRBV10-3, the J call TRBJ2-1; the D gene is possibly TRBD2 (5 bases). Trimming cost V 8 bases and J 5 bases, with 7 bases left between them. Germline V gene sequence: CDR1 ENHRY, CDR2 SYGVKD. The CDR3 totals 11 residues. The CDR3 DNA reads TGTGCCATCCGGGGAGACAATGAGCAGTTCTTC. Encoded protein: CAIRGDNEQFF.

This rearrangement joins TRBV25-1 to TRBJ2-3; TRBD2 matches 10 bases. The V segment lost 1 base and the J segment 4 bases; nucleotides outside the gene matches: 8. CDR1 is MGHDK, CDR2 SYGVNS, per germline. The CDR3 extends over 17 amino acids. The CDR3 region is CASSEFWLAGVADTQYF. The CDR3 DNA reads TGTGCCAGCAGTGAATTCTGGCTAGCGGGAGTCGCAGATACGCAGTATTTT.

This clone was seen once. This rearrangement joins TRBV6-5 to TRBJ2-1; 7 bases align to TRBD1. The CDR3 is 15 amino acids. The trim removed 5 bases at V and 0 bases at J, leaving 4 bases unmatched. Germline V gene sequence: CDR1 MNHEY, CDR2 SVGAGI. The CDR3 sequence is CASSKGQSSYNEQFF. CDR3 coding DNA: TGTGCCAGCAGTAAGGGACAGAGCTCCTACAATGAGCAGTTCTTC.

The chain employs TRBV28 and TRBJ2-7, with 8 bases that match TRBD1. Germline V lookup: CDR1 MDHEN, CDR2 SYDVKM. Trimming removed 6 bases from V and 1 base from J; junction bases left unmatched: 5. CDR3 length equals 14 residues. CDR3 sequence (DNA): TGTGCCAGCAGGACAGGGGTTGCTTCCTACGAGCAGTACTTC. Protein sequence: CASRTGVASYEQYF.

The chain combines TRBV5-1 with TRBJ2-5, with TRBD2 matching 8 bases. The CDR3 runs to 15 residues. Germline CDR1 SGHRS, CDR2 YFSETQ. V lost 4 bases and J lost 2; bases outside the gene matches: 7. The CDR3 is CASSENPSGQETQYF. The CDR3 DNA is TGCGCCAGCAGCGAAAACCCTAGCGGGCAAGAGACCCAGTACTTC.

The rearrangement uses TRBV11-1 and TRBJ1-2, with D possibly TRBD1 on 6 matching bases. This CDR3 spans 14 amino acids. Germline CDR1 and CDR2: SGHAT and FQDESV (reference sequence). Trimming cost V 4 bases and J 4 bases, with 13 bases left between them. The chain's CDR3 is CASSSNREGYGYTF. The CDR3 DNA reads as TGTGCCAGCAGCTCTAACAGGGAAGGCTATGGCTACACCTTC.

The gene calls are TRBV4-2 and TRBJ2-7; D is possibly TRBD2 (6 bases). Trimming cost V 4 bases and J 1 base, with 20 bases left between them. From germline, CDR1 is LGHNA and CDR2 YNFKEQ. The CDR3 runs 17 residues. Here the CDR3 DNA reads TGTGCCAGCAGCCTGGAGGTTTTCGGTGGGACTTCCTACGAGCAGTACTTC. Translated: CASSLEVFGGTSYEQYF.

The V gene is TRBV5-1, the J gene TRBJ2-2, with 10 bases aligning to TRBD1. The CDR3 loop spans 15 amino acids. In germline, CDR1 is SGHRS, CDR2 YFSETQ. V shed 3 bases, J shed 7 bases, and the junction held 6 bases outside the gene matches. CDR3 DNA sequence: TGCGCCAGCAGCTCTGGACAGGGGGAGGTCGGGGAGCTGTTTTTT. Encoded protein: CASSSGQGEVGELFF.

V is TRBV6-5 and J is TRBJ2-7, with 7 bases matching TRBD1. The CDR3 is made up of 14 amino acids. The germline V gene encodes CDR1 MNHEY and CDR2 SVGAGI. The ends lost 6 bases at V and 2 bases at J; junction bases unmatched: 7. This CDR3 reads CASSRDRATYEQYF. CDR3 sequence (DNA): TGTGCCAGCAGCCGAGACAGGGCCACCTACGAGCAGTACTTC.

This clone has a single count. The rearrangement joins TRBV7-2 to TRBJ2-4; D gene ambiguous. The CDR3 is 18 residues long. The germline CDR1 and CDR2 sequences are SGHTA and FQGNSA. V was trimmed by 2 bases and J by 0 bases, leaving 17 bases between them. The CDR3 sequence: CASSLFPGLELAKNIQYF. CDR3 nucleotide sequence: TGTGCCAGCAGCTTATTCCCGGGTCTCGAGCTAGCCAAAAACATTCAGTACTTC.

The chain recombines TRBV12-2 with TRBJ2-7; the DNA was not used to check the table's D call, TRBD2. TRBV12-2 constitutes a pseudogene. The CDR3 is 22 amino acids. CDR3 sequence (DNA): TGTGCAAGTCGCTTAATGAGTTGGTCTGGGAAACCTAGACTAGAGGGCCACTACGAGCAGTACTTC. This sequence encodes CASRLMSWSGKPRLEGHYEQYF.

This clone showed up just once. The chain recombines TRBV5-4 with TRBJ1-4, with D hard to call. Germline-derived CDR1 and CDR2 are SGHNT and YYREEE (reference sequence). The CDR3 consists of 14 residues. V lost 0 bases to trimming and J lost 2 bases, with 5 bases between them. The CDR3 DNA follows: TGTGCCAGCAGCTTGGCTCAGACTAATGAAAAACTGTTTTTT. This codes for CASSLAQTNEKLFF.

This clone appeared a single time. The chain combines TRBV29-1 with TRBJ2-5; D is unclear. The CDR3 covers 10 residues. V was clipped by 4 bases and J by 3 bases, with 3 bases between them. Looked up from germline, CDR1 is SQVTM and CDR2 is ANQGSEA. CDR3 coding DNA: TGCAGCGTTGGAGAAGAGACCCAGTACTTC. This gives the protein CSVGEETQYF.